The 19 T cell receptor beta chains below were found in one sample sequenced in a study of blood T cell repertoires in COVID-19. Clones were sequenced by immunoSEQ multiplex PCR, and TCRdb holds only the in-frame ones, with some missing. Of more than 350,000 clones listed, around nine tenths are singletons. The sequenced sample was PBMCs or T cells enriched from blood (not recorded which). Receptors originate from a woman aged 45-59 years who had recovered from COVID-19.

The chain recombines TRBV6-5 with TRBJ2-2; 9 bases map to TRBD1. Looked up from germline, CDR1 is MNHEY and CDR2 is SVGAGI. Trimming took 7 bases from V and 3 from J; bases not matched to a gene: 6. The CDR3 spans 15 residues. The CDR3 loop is CASNRDRGDTGELFF. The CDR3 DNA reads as TGTGCCAGCAACAGAGACAGGGGGGACACCGGGGAGCTGTTTTTT.

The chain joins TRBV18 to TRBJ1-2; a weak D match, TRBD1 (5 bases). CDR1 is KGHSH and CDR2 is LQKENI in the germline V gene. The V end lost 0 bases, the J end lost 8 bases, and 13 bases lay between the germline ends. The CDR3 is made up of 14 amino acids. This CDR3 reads CASSPPTWGEGYTF. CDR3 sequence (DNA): TGTGCCAGCTCACCACCGACGTGGGGCGAGGGCTACACCTTC.

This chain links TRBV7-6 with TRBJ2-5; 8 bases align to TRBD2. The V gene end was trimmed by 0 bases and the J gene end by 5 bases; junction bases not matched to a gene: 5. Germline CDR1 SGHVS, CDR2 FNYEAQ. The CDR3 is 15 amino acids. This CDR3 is CASSLAGGGSETQYF. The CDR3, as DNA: TGTGCCAGCAGCTTAGCGGGCGGGGGGTCGGAGACCCAGTACTTC.

The CDR3 sequence is CASSLGLAHEQYF. For the CDR3, the DNA is TGTGCCAGCAGCCTAGGACTAGCCCACGAGCAGTACTTC. V is TRBV5-6 and J is TRBJ2-7; TRBD2 aligns across 8 bases. The CDR3 is 13 amino acids. J was trimmed by 5 bases and V by 4 bases; bases with no gene match: 5. CDR1 and CDR2 from the germline V gene are SGHDT and YYEEEE.

The CDR3 region has the DNA TGTGCCAGCAGCCAAGAGAGAGATAACTATGGCTACACCTTC. Its protein is CASSQERDNYGYTF. The rearrangement joins TRBV4-2 to TRBJ1-2, with D hard to call. V dropped 0 bases and J dropped 1 base, with 6 bases sitting between them. This CDR3 is 14 amino acids long. Germline CDR1 LGHNA, CDR2 YNFKEQ.

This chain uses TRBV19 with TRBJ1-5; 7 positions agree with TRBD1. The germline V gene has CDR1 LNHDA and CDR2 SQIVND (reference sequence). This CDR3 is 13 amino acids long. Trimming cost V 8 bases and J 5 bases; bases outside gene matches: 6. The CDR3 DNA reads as TGTGCCAGTTCTAACAGGGGATATCAGCCCCAGCATTTT. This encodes CASSNRGYQPQHF.

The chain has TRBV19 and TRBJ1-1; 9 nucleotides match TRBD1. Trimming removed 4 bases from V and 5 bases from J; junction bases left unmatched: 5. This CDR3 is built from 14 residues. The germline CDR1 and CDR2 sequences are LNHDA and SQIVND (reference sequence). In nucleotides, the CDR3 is TGTGCCAGTAGTACTCAGGACAGGGGAACTGAAGCTTTCTTT. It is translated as CASSTQDRGTEAFF. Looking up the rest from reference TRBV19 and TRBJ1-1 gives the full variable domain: DGGITQSPKYLFRKEGQNVTLSCEQNLNHDAMYWYRQDPGQGLRLIYYSQIVNDFQKGDIAEGYSVSREKKESFPLTVTSAQKNPTAFYLCASSTQDRGTEAFFGQGTRLTVV.

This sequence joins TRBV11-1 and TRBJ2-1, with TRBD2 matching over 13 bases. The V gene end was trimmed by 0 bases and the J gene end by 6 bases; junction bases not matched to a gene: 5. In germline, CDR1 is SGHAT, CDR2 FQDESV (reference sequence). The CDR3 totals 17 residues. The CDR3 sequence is CASSLATGLAGSNEQFF. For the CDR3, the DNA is TGTGCCAGCAGCTTAGCAACGGGACTAGCGGGAAGCAATGAGCAGTTCTTC.

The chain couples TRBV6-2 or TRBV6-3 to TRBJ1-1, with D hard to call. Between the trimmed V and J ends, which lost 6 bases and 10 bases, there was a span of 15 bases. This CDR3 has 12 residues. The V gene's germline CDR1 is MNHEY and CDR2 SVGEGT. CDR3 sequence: CASSRGYARAFF. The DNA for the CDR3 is TGTGCCAGCAGCCGCGGTTACGCGAGAGCTTTCTTT.

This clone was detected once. CDR3 region: CASSQGRRTETQYF. The CDR3 DNA reads as TGTGCCAGCAGCCAAGGGAGGCGAACGGAGACCCAGTACTTC. The V and J genes are TRBV3-1 (or the pseudogene TRBV3-2) and TRBJ2-5, with D possibly matching TRBD2 (5 bases). V lost 1 base and J 5 bases, leaving 11 bases between the germline ends. Germline CDR1 LGHDT, CDR2 YNNKEL (reference sequence). The CDR3 has 14 amino acids.

CDR3 DNA sequence: TGTGCCAGCAGCGGACAGGGTCTATCCGGGCATACGCAGTATTTT. This translates into CASSGQGLSGHTQYF. The chain couples TRBV9 to TRBJ2-3; 7 bases fit TRBD1. This CDR3 contains 15 residues. Unmatched junction bases numbered 11, after V lost 3 bases and J lost 7 bases. Germline V gene data show CDR1 as SGDLS and CDR2 as YYNGEE.

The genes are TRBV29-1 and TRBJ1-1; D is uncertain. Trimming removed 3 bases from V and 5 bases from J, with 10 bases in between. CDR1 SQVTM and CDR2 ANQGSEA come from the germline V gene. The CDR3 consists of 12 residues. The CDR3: CSVEKGGTEAFF. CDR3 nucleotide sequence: TGCAGCGTTGAGAAGGGCGGGACTGAAGCTTTCTTT.

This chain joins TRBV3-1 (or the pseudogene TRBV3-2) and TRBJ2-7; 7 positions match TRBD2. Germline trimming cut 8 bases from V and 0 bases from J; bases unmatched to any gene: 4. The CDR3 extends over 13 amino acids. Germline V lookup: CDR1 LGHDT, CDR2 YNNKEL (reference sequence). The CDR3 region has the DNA TGTGCCAGCGGGCGGGGGAGCTCCTACGAGCAGTACTTC. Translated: CASGRGSSYEQYF.

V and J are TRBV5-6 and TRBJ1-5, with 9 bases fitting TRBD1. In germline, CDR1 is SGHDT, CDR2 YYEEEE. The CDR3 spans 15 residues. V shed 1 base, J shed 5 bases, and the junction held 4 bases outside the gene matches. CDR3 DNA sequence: TGTGCCAGCAGCTTGATGGGACAGGGCGATCAGCCCCAGCATTTT. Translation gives CASSLMGQGDQPQHF.

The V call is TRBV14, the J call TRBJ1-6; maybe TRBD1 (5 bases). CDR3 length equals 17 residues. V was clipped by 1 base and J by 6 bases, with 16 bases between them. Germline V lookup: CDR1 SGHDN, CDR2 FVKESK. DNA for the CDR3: TGTGCCAGCAGCCAAGTATGGGGACTCGCGGGTAATTCACCCCTCCACTTT. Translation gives CASSQVWGLAGNSPLHF.

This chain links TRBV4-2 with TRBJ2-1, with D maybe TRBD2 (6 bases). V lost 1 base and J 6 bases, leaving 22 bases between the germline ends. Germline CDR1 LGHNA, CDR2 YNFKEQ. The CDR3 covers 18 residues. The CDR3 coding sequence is TGTGCCAGCAGCCAAGTGGTGCGGGGTAGCTTTATCACCAATGAGCAGTTCTTC. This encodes CASSQVVRGSFITNEQFF.

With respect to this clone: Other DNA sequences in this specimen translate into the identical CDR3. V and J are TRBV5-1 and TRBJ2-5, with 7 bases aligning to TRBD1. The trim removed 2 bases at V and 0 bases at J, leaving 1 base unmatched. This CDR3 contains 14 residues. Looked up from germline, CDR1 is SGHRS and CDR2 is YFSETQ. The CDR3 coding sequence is TGCGCCAGCAGCTTAGGACAGGACCAAGAGACCCAGTACTTC. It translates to CASSLGQDQETQYF.

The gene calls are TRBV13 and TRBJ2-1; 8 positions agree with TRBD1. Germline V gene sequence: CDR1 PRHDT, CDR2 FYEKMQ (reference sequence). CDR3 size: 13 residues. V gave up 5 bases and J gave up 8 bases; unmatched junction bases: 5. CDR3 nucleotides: TGTGCCAGCAGCCCAGAGGACAGGGATGAGCAGTTCTTC. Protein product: CASSPEDRDEQFF. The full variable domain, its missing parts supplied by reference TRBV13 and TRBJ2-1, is AAGVIQSPRHLIKEKRETATLKCYPIPRHDTVYWYQQGPGQDPQFLISFYEKMQSDKGSIPDRFSAQQFSDYHSELNMSSLELGDSALYFCASSPEDRDEQFFGPGTRLTVL.

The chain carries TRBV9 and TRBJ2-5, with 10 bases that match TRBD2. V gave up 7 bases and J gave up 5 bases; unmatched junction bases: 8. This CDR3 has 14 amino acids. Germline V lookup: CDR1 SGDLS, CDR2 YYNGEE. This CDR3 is CASDSGGGRETQYF. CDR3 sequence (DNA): TGTGCCAGCGACAGCGGGGGGGGTCGGGAGACCCAGTACTTC.